The clone carrying this T cell receptor (beta chain) came up once. Cohort placement rested on clinical history that participants reported themselves. This record comes from a study of blood T cell repertoires in COVID-19. Overall study context: Specimens from acute and convalescent COVID-19 originated in the United States, Italy and Spain. PBMCs, B-cell-depleted T cells, or T cells provided the cDNA or gDNA that made up the material.

Here immunoSEQ multiplex PCR was the method, and the copy in TCRdb shows in-frame clones only, minus some. This table has a few hundred thousand clones, more than 70% appearing once. CDR3 size: 13 residues. The V gene's germline CDR1 is SQVTM and CDR2 ANQGSEA. V dropped 6 bases and J dropped 0 bases, with 12 bases sitting between them. This receptor was identified in a woman under 30 who had recovered from COVID-19. This chain links TRBV29-1 with TRBJ2-7, with D maybe TRBD1 (5 bases). Sequencing used PBMCs or T cells enriched from blood (not recorded which). The CDR3 loop is CSVTAWGSYEQYF. Written as DNA, the CDR3 is TGCAGCGTGACAGCATGGGGCTCCTACGAGCAGTACTTC.